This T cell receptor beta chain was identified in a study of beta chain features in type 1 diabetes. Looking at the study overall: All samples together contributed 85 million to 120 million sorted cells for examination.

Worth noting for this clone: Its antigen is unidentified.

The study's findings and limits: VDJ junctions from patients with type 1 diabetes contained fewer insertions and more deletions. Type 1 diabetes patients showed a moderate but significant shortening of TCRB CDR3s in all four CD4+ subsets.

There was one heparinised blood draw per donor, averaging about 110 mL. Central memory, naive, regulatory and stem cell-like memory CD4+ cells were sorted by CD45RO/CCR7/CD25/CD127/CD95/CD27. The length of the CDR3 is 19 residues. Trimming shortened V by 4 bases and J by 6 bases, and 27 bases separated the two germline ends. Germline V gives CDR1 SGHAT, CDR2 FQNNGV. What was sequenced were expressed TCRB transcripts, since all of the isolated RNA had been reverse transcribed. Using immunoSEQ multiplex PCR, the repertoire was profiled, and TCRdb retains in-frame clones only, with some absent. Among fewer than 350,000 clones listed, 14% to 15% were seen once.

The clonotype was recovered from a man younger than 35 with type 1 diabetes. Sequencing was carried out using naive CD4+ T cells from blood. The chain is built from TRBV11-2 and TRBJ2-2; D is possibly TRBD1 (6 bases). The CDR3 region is CASSWRTGTSRLESGELFF. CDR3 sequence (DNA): TGTGCCAGCAGCTGGCGGACCGGGACATCAAGGCTGGAATCCGGGGAGCTGTTTTTT.